The TCR beta chain described here comes from a study of blood T cell repertoires in COVID-19 (dated by TCRdb to about 2020). For context, the study as a whole: The collaborator samples originated in the United States, Italy and Spain and spanned the acute and convalescent phases of COVID-19. The material from the prospective study consisted of cDNA or gDNA derived from T cells, B-cell-depleted T cells, or PBMCs. Deeply sampled blood TCRbeta repertoires from subjects exposed to, actively infected with, or recovered from COVID-19 were included in the dataset. The repertoires were released in a freely available public database meant as a resource for research on the immune response to SARS-CoV-2. The samples were drawn from two sources: the first 160 participants of the ongoing ImmuneRACE study, and 1,200 or so subjects contributed by 6 global collaborators. The sample metadata nearly always contained a de-identified subject ID, COVID-19 status, age in years and sex. Where available, HLA class I and class II types were obtained from metadata supplied by the sample provider rather than from assay-based typing.

As regards this clone: Its antigen target is currently unknown. Per-base quality was not reported, and no clone a single base away is much larger than it.

Participants in the prospective study were aged roughly 18 to 89 years, lived in more than 20 United States geographic areas, and enrolled through a virtual design. In the prospective study, cohorts were assigned on the basis of participant-reported clinical history obtained from a screening survey and a study questionnaire. Mobile phlebotomists in the prospective study collected whole blood, serum and a nasopharyngeal or oropharyngeal swab from every participant. Prospective study participants could optionally give additional blood draws and questionnaires over an approximately two-month period. Before DNA extraction, prospective study blood samples were shipped either frozen or at room temperature. TCRbeta CDR3 regions were amplified from genomic DNA by means of the immunoSEQ Assay, a bias-controlled multiplex PCR. Processing in the source paper ran as follows. Within the assay, amplification of reference gene primers was used to estimate how many nucleated cells each sample contained. Sequence reads were collapsed and filtered to measure the absolute abundance of every unique TCRbeta CDR3 rearrangement. Productive Simpson clonality was computed per sample as the square root of Simpson's diversity index over productive rearrangements. TCRdb retrieved this table from immuneACCESS and kept in-frame rearrangements only. Not all clones are present; in checked studies, unresolved V genes account for under half, and no reason is known for the remainder. Clonal size and the V and J genes are those of that table, whereas D and trimming came from the DNA. The sample contains fewer than 250,000 clones, almost 90% of them found a single time. Roughly 14% of the sample is in the top ten clones.

Study-wide conclusions, independent of this receptor: The amount of clinical and demographic metadata varied by source and participant and was provided uncurated.

The sample comprised PBMCs or T cells enriched from blood (not recorded which). The sequence came from a woman in her fifties or sixties with acute COVID-19.

The CDR3 loop reads CASRRLAAYNEQFF. Read as DNA, the sequence is TGTGCCAGCAGACGTCTAGCGGCTTACAATGAGCAGTTCTTC. Recombination connected TRBV2 to TRBJ2-1, with TRBD2 matching 7 junction bases. Trimming removed 6 bases from V and 4 bases from J; the gene matches leave 6 bases unexplained. From its cysteine to its phenylalanine, the CDR3 spans 14 amino acids. The retained sequence is limited to the CDR3, 42 bases, with the frame set at the first base. Based on the germline V gene, the CDR1 and CDR2 sequences are SNHLY and FYNNEI.